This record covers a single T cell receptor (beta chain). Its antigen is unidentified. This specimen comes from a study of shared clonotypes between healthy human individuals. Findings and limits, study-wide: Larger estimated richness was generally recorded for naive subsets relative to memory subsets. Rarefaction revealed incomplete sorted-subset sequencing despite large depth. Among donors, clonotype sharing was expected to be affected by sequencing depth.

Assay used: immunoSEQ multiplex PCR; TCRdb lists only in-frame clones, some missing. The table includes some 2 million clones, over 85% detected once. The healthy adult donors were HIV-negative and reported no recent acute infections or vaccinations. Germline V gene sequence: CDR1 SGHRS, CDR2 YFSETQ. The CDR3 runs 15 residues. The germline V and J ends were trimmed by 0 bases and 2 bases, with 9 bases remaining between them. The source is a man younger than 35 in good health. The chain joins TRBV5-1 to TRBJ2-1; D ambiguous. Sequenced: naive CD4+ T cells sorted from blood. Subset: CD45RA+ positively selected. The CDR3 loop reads CASSLGPAPYNEQFF. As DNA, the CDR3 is TGCGCCAGCAGCTTGGGCCCAGCCCCCTACAATGAGCAGTTCTTC.